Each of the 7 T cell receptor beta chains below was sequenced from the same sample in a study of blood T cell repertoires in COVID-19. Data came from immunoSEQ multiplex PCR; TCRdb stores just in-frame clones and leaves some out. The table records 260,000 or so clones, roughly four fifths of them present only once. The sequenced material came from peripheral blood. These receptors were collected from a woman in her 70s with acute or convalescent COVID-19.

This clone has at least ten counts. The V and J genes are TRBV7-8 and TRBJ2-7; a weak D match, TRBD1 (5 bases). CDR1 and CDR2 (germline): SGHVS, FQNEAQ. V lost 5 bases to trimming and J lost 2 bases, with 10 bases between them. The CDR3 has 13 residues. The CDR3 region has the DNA TGTGCCAGCAGCCTCACAGGAGCCTACGAGCAGTACTTC. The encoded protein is CASSLTGAYEQYF.

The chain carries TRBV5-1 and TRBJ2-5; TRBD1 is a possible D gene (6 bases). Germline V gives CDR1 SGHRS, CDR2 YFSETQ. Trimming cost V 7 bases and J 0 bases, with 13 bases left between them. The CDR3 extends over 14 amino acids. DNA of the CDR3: TGCGCCAGCGTCCAGGGGCCGTACCAAGAGACCCAGTACTTC. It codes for CASVQGPYQETQYF.

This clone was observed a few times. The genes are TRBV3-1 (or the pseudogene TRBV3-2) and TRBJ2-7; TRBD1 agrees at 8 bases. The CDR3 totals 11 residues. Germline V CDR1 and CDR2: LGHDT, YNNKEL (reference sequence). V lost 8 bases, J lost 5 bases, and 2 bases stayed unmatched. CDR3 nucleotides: TGTGCCAGCGGACAGGGCCACGAGCAGTACTTC. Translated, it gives CASGQGHEQYF.

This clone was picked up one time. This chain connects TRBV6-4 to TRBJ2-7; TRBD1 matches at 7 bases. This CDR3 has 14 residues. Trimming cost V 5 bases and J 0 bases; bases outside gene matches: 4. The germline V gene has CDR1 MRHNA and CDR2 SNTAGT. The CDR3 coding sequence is TGTGCCAGCAGTAGGGACAGTACCTCCTACGAGCAGTACTTC. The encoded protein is CASSRDSTSYEQYF.

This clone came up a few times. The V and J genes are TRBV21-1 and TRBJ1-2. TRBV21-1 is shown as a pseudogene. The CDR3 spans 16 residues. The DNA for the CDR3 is TGTGCCAGCAGCCGGAAAACAGGGTGTGGGACTAGTGGCTACACCTTC. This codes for CASSRKTGCGTSGYTF.

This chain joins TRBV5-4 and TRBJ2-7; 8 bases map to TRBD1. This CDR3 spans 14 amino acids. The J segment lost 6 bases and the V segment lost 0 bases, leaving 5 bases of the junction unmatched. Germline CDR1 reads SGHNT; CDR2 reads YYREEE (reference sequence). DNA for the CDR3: TGTGCCAGCAGCTTGGAGCAGGGGGCGCCCGAGCAGTACTTC. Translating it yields CASSLEQGAPEQYF.

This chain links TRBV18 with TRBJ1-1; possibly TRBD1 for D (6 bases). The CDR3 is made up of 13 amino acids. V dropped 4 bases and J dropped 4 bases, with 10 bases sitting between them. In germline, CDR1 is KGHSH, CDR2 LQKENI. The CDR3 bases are TGTGCCAGCTCACTCCAGGGGTCCACTGAAGCTTTCTTT. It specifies CASSLQGSTEAFF. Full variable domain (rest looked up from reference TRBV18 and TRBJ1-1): NAGVMQNPRHLVRRRGQEARLRCSPMKGHSHVYWYRQLPEEGLKFMVYLQKENIIDESGMPKERFSAEFPKEGPSILRIQQVVRGDSAAYFCASSLQGSTEAFFGQGTRLTVV.